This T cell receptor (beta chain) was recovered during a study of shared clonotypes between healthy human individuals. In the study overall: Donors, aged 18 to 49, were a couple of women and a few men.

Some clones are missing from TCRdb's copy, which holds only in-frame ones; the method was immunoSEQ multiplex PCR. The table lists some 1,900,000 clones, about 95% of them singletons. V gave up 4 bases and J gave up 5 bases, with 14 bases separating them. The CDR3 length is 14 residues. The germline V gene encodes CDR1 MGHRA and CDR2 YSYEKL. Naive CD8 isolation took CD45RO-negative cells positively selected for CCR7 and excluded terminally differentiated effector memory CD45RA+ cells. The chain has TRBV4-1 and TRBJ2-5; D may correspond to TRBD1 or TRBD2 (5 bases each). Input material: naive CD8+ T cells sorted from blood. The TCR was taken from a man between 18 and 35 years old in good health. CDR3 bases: TGCGCCAGCAGCCTCTCTCGGGACGGCGAGACCCAGTACTTC. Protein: CASSLSRDGETQYF.